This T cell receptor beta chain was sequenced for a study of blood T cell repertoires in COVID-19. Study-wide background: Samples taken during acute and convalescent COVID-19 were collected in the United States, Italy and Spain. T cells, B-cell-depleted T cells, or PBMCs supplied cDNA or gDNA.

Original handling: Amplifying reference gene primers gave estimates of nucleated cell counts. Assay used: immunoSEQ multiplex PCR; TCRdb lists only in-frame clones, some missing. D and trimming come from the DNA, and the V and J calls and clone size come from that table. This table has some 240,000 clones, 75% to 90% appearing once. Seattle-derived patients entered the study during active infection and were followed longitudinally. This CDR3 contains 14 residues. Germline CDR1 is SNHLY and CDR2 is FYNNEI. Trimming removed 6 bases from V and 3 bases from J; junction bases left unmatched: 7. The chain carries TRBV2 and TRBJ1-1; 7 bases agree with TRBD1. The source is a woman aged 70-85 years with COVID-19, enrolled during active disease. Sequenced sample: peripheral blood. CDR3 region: CASRARDSYTEAFF. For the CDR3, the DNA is TGTGCCAGCAGAGCAAGGGACAGTTACACTGAAGCTTTCTTT.